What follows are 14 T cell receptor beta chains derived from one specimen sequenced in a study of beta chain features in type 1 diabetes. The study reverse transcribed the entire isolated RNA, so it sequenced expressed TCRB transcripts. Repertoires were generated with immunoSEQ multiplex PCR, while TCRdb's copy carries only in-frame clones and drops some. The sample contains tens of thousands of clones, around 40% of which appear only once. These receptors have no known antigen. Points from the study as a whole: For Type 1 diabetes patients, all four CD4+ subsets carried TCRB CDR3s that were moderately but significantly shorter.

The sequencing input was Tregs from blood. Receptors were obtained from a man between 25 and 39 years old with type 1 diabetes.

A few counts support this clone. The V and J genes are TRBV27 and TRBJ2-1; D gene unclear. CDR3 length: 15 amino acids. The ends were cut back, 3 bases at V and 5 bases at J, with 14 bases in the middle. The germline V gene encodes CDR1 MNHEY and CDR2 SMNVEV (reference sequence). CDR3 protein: CASSFGAFSDNEQFF. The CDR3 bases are TGTGCCAGCAGTTTTGGAGCCTTTTCGGACAATGAGCAGTTCTTC.

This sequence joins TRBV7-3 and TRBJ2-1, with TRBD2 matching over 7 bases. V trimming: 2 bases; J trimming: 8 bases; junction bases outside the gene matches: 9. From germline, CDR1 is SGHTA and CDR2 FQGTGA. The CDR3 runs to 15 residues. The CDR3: CASSLLAEAGYEQFF. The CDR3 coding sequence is TGTGCCAGCAGCTTACTAGCGGAGGCGGGTTATGAGCAGTTCTTC.

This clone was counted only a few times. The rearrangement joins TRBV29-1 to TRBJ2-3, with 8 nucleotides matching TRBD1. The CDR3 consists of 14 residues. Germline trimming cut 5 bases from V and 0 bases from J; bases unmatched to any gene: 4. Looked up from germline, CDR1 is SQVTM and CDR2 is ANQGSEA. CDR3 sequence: CSVRDRLSTDTQYF. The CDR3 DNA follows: TGCAGCGTTCGGGACAGGCTTAGCACAGATACGCAGTATTTT.

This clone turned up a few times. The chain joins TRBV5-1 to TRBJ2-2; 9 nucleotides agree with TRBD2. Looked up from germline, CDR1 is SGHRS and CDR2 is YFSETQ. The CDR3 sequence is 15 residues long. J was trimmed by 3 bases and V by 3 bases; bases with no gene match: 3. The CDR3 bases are TGCGCCAGCAGCTCGACTAGCGGTTACACCGGGGAGCTGTTTTTT. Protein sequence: CASSSTSGYTGELFF.

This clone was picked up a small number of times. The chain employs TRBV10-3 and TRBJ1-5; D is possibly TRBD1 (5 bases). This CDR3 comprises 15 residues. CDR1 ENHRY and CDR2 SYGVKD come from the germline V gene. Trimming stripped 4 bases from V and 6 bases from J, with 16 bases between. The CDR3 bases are TGTGCCATCAGTGGAAAGAGGCAGGGAGGTCAGCCCCAGCATTTT. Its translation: CAISGKRQGGQPQHF.

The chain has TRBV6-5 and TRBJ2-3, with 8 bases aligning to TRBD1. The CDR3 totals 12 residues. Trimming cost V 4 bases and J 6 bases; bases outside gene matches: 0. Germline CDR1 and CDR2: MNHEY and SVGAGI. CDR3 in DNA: TGTGCCAGCAGTTCAGGGGGCGATACGCAGTATTTT. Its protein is CASSSGGDTQYF.

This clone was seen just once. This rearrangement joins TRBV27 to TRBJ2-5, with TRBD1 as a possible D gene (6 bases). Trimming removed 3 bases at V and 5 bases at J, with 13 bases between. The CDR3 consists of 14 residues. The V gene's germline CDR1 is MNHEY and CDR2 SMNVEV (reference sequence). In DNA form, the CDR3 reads TGTGCCAGCAGTTTGGGCAGGGGTGGGGAGACCCAGTACTTC. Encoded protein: CASSLGRGGETQYF.

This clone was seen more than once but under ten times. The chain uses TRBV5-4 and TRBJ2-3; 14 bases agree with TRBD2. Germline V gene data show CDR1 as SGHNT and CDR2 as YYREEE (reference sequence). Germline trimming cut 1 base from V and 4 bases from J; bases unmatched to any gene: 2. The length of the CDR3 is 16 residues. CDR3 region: CASSLKTSGRADTQYF. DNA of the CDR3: TGTGCCAGCAGCTTGAAGACTAGCGGGAGGGCAGATACGCAGTATTTT. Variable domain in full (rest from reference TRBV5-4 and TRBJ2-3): ETGVTQSPTHLIKTRGQQVTLRCSSQSGHNTVSWYQQALGQGPQFIFQYYREEENGRGNFPPRFSGLQFPNYSSELNVNALELDDSALYLCASSLKTSGRADTQYFGPGTRLTVL.

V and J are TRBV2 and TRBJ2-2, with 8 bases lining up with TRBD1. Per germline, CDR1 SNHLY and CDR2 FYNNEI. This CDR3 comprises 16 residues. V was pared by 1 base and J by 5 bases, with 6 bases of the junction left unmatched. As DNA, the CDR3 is TGTGCCAGCAGTGAAGGATGGGACAGGAGGACCGGGGAGCTGTTTTTT. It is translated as CASSEGWDRRTGELFF.

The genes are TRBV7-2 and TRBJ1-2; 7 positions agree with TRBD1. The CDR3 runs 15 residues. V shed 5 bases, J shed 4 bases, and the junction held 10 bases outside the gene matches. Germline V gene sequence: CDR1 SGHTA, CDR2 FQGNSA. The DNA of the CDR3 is TGTGCCAGCAGCCCCACGACAGGGCTGGTCTATGGCTACACCTTC. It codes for CASSPTTGLVYGYTF.

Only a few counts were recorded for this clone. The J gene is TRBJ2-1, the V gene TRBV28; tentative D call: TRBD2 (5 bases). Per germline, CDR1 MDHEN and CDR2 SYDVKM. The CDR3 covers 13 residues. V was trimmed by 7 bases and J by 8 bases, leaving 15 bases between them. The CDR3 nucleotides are TGTGCCAGCAAAAGGAGGCACCTTGATGAGCAGTTCTTC. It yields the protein CASKRRHLDEQFF.

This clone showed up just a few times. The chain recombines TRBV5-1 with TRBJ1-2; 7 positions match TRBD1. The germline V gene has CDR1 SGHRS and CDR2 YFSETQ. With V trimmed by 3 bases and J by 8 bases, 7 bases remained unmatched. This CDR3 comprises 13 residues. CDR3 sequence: CASSSREGGGYTF. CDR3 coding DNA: TGCGCCAGCAGCTCGCGAGAAGGGGGCGGCTACACCTTC.

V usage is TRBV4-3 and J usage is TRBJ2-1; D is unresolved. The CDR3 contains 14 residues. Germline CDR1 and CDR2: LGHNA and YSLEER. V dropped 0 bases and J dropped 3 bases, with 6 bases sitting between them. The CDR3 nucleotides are TGCGCCAGCAGCCAAGAAATTAGCTACAATGAGCAGTTCTTC. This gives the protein CASSQEISYNEQFF.

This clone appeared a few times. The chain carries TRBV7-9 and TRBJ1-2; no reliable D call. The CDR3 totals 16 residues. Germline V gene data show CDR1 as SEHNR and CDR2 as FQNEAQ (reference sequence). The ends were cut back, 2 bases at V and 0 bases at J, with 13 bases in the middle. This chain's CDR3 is CASSLTRQTTNYGYTF. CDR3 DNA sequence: TGTGCCAGCAGCTTAACGCGGCAGACTACTAACTATGGCTACACCTTC.